This entry is about one T cell receptor (beta chain). Its target is not known. This record belongs to a study of T-cell reconstitution after alpha-beta-depleted transplantation in children. Study results and limitations: Roughly two months post-transplant, alpha-beta T cells reportedly originated from several hundred graft clones that had expanded.

Unique molecular identifiers were used in preparing the TCRbeta library. TCRdb re-called the PCR reads through MiXCR, storing one row per CDR3 protein. Of about 1,000,000 distinct CDR3 sequences in the sample, about 30% are singletons; the top ten hold roughly 31%. Per germline, CDR1 MDHEN and CDR2 SYDVKM. V was trimmed by 3 bases and J by 5 bases, leaving 8 bases between them. This CDR3 has 14 amino acids. The sequence came from a boy less than two years old who had a stem cell transplant for SCID, so the T cells may come from the graft donor. The specimen was PBMCs, mostly from graft donor cells, collected 360 days after TCRalphabeta/CD19-depleted stem cell transplant. V is TRBV28 and J is TRBJ2-6; no clear D. The CDR3 nucleotides are TGTGCCAGCAGTTTCGGCCGGAGGGCCAACGTCCTGACTTTC. Amino acids: CASSFGRRANVLTF. The full variable domain, in which reference TRBV28 and TRBJ2-6 provide the parts outside the CDR3, is DVKVTQSSRYLVKRTGEKVFLECVQDMDHENMFWYRQDPGLGLRLIYFSYDVKMKEKGDIPEGYSVSREKKERFSLILESASTNQTSMYLCASSFGRRANVLTFGAGSRLTVL.